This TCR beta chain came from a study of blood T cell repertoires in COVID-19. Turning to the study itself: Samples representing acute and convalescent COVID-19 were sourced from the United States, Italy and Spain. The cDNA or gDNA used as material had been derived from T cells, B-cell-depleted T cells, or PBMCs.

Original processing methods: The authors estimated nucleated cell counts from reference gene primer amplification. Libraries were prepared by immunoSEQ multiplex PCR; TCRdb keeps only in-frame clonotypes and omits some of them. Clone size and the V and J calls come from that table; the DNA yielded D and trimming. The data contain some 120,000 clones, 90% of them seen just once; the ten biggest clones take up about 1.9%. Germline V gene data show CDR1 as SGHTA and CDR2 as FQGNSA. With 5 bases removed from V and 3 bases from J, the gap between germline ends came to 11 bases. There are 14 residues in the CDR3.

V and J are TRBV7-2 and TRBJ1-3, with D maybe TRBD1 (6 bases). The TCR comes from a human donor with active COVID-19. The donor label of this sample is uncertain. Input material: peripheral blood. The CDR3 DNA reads TGTGCCAGCAGCCCCCAGGGGTTTGGAAACACCATATATTTT. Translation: CASSPQGFGNTIYF.